This entry lists 27 T cell receptor beta chains sequenced from one sample in a study of cytomegalovirus exposure and HLA in healthy donors. The PCR ran on 60 Vbeta and 13 Jbeta primers. The protocol was immunoSEQ multiplex PCR, while the TCRdb copy is restricted to in-frame clones and leaves out a portion. The sample records 80,000 to 130,000 clones, more than 75% being singletons. The sequenced material came from PBMCs. Every receptor here comes from a woman aged 50 to 60 in good health and CMV-seropositive.

The CDR3 spells CAISESTSGRLDTQYF. The DNA for the CDR3 is TGTGCCATCAGTGAGTCGACTAGCGGGAGGTTGGATACGCAGTATTTT. The chain employs TRBV10-3 and TRBJ2-3; TRBD2 matches 13 bases. The CDR3 sequence is 16 residues long. The germline V gene has CDR1 ENHRY and CDR2 SYGVKD. The junction had 3 bases not matched to a gene; V was cut back by 0 bases and J by 6 bases.

The chain employs TRBV6-5 and TRBJ2-1; 10 bases line up with TRBD2. The germline V gene encodes CDR1 MNHEY and CDR2 SVGAGI. Unmatched junction bases numbered 15, after V lost 8 bases and J lost 11 bases. The CDR3 spans 15 residues. This chain's CDR3 is CASLRAAGGPSQQFF. CDR3 DNA: TGTGCCAGCCTGAGGGCAGCGGGAGGGCCGAGTCAGCAGTTCTTC.

The chain recombines TRBV7-9 with TRBJ2-1; 8 bases fit TRBD2. This CDR3 is 16 amino acids long. V was pared by 5 bases and J by 9 bases, with 15 bases of the junction left unmatched. CDR1 and CDR2 from the germline V gene are SEHNR and FQNEAQ (reference sequence). In DNA form, the CDR3 reads TGTGCCAGCAGCGTCCCGGGGAGCGGGGGTAGGGGTGAGCAGTTCTTC. Amino acids: CASSVPGSGGRGEQFF. Variable domain in full (rest from reference TRBV7-9 and TRBJ2-1): DTGVSQNPRHKITKRGQNVTFRCDPISEHNRLYWYRQTLGQGPEFLTYFQNEAQLEKSRLLSDRFSAERPKGSFSTLEIQRTEQGDSAMYLCASSVPGSGGRGEQFFGPGTRLTVL.

In regard to this clone: One end of the junction fails to match germline, which may point to a read error. The V gene is TRBV30, the J gene TRBJ1-3; D is undetermined. Germline values: CDR1 GTSNPN, CDR2 SVGIG (reference sequence). The CDR3 runs to 14 residues. The CDR3 DNA reads TGTGCCTGGGGTGTCGAACTTCCTGGAAACACCATATATTTT. It encodes CAWGVELPGNTIYF.

The chain recombines TRBV29-1 with TRBJ1-1, with D possibly matching TRBD1 (6 bases). Germline CDR1 and CDR2: SQVTM and ANQGSEA. The CDR3 is made up of 14 amino acids. V was pared by 4 bases and J by 4 bases, with 16 bases between. CDR3 nucleotides: TGCAGCGTTGTTTTGGGACACAAGGCCACTGAAGCTTTCTTT. It codes for CSVVLGHKATEAFF.

The chain joins TRBV6-5 to TRBJ2-6; possibly TRBD1 for D (5 bases). Trimming shortened V by 5 bases and J by 0 bases, and 8 bases separated the two germline ends. In germline, CDR1 is MNHEY, CDR2 SVGAGI. This CDR3 comprises 15 residues. The CDR3 region has the DNA TGTGCCAGCAGTGGGGCCATCTCTGGGGCCAACGTCCTGACTTTC. Translated: CASSGAISGANVLTF.

The chain uses TRBV2 and TRBJ2-1, with 12 nucleotides matching TRBD2. Germline V gene sequence: CDR1 SNHLY, CDR2 FYNNEI. This CDR3 region has 16 residues. The V and J ends lost 4 bases and 4 bases, in that order; junction bases with no gene match: 5. The DNA for the CDR3 is TGTGCCAGCAGTGTAGGACTAGCGGGGTTATACAATGAGCAGTTCTTC. Residues: CASSVGLAGLYNEQFF.

This clone was counted a single time. CDR3 in DNA: TGCAGTGCTAGACAGGCGAACATTCAGTACTTC. The encoded protein is CSARQANIQYF. The gene calls are TRBV20-1 and TRBJ2-4; D is uncertain. Germline CDR1 and CDR2: DFQATT and SNEGSKA (reference sequence). V was cut by 2 bases and J by 7 bases, with 6 bases left in between. The length of the CDR3 is 11 residues.

The chain links TRBV7-3 to TRBJ1-1; 7 nucleotides match TRBD1. There are 14 residues in the CDR3. Germline V CDR1 and CDR2: SGHTA, FQGTGA. Trimming removed 3 bases from V and 1 base from J; junction bases left unmatched: 2. The CDR3 protein is CASSFGQANTEAFF. As DNA, the CDR3 is TGTGCCAGCAGCTTCGGACAGGCGAACACTGAAGCTTTCTTT.

The V call is TRBV10-1, the J call TRBJ2-7; 10 bases are shared with TRBD1. CDR3 length: 16 residues. The J segment lost 5 bases and the V segment lost 8 bases, leaving 15 bases of the junction unmatched. Germline CDR1 WNHNN, CDR2 SYGVQD (reference sequence). DNA for the CDR3: TGCGCCAGCGCCTCGGACAGGGGGGTTTGGAAGGACGAGCAGTACTTC. It is translated as CASASDRGVWKDEQYF.

J is TRBJ2-3 and V is TRBV7-8; 7 bases fit TRBD1. The germline CDR1 and CDR2 sequences are SGHVS and FQNEAQ. CDR3 length: 15 residues. Trimming took 5 bases from V and 2 from J; bases not matched to a gene: 7. CDR3 residues: CASSPPGGYTDTQYF. The DNA of the CDR3 is TGTGCCAGCAGCCCGCCAGGGGGTTACACAGATACGCAGTATTTT.

V usage is TRBV27 and J usage is TRBJ2-7; 7 bases match TRBD2. Germline CDR1 MNHEY, CDR2 SMNVEV (reference sequence). V lost 6 bases and J lost 1; bases outside the gene matches: 9. The CDR3 sequence is 15 residues long. CDR3 amino acids: CASSLSGTASYEQYF. The CDR3 DNA sequence: TGTGCCAGCAGCTTGAGCGGGACCGCTTCCTACGAGCAGTACTTC.

The rearrangement joins TRBV7-3 to TRBJ1-1; D unclear. The CDR3 loop spans 13 amino acids. In germline, CDR1 is SGHTA, CDR2 FQGTGA. Trimming pared 1 base from V and 1 base from J, leaving 4 bases between. The chain's CDR3 is CASSLNQNTEAFF. CDR3 coding DNA: TGTGCCAGCAGCTTAAATCAGAACACTGAAGCTTTCTTT.

This chain links TRBV18 with TRBJ1-4; the match to TRBD1 covers 9 bases. The ends lost 2 bases at V and 7 bases at J; junction bases unmatched: 5. Germline CDR1 reads KGHSH; CDR2 reads LQKENI. The CDR3 contains 15 residues. The CDR3 bases are TGTGCCAGCTCACCAACCGGGACAGGGAGTGAAAAACTGTTTTTT. The encoded protein is CASSPTGTGSEKLFF.

A few counts support this clone. This rearrangement joins TRBV10-3 to TRBJ1-1; D might be TRBD1 (5 bases). The CDR3 loop spans 13 amino acids. V shed 0 bases and J shed 8 bases, with 10 bases lying between them. The germline gives CDR1 ENHRY, CDR2 SYGVKD. CDR3 coding DNA: TGTGCCATCAGTGAGTCGGGGGGGTTGGAAGCTTTCTTT. Translating it yields CAISESGGLEAFF.

V and J are TRBV19 and TRBJ2-7; the match to TRBD2 covers 12 bases. The germline V gene has CDR1 LNHDA and CDR2 SQIVND (reference sequence). J lost 4 bases, V lost 6 bases, and 10 bases had no gene match. The CDR3 totals 16 residues. CDR3 in amino acids: CASSSPTSGRGYEQYF. Written as DNA, the CDR3 is TGTGCCAGTAGCTCTCCGACTAGCGGGAGAGGATACGAGCAGTACTTC.

The chain combines TRBV5-1 with TRBJ1-4; D is unresolved. Germline loops: CDR1 SGHRS, CDR2 YFSETQ. There are 13 residues in the CDR3. V lost 2 bases, J lost 8 bases, and 10 bases lay in between. Here the CDR3 DNA reads TGCGCCAGCAGCTTCGGGAGCGGGGAAAAACTGTTTTTT. It is translated as CASSFGSGEKLFF.

This chain joins TRBV6-1 and TRBJ2-5, with 11 nucleotides matching TRBD2. V shed 6 bases and J 7 bases; nucleotides not matched to a gene: 7. Germline V gene lookup returns CDR1 MNHNS and CDR2 SASEGT. The CDR3 covers 14 residues. CDR3 protein: CASSLSSGGGTQYF. The CDR3 DNA sequence: TGTGCCAGCAGCCTAAGTAGCGGGGGGGGGACCCAGTACTTC.

The J gene is TRBJ1-5, the V gene TRBV27, with D unresolved. With 0 bases removed from V and 9 bases from J, the gap between germline ends came to 12 bases. The CDR3 loop spans 14 amino acids. The germline gives CDR1 MNHEY, CDR2 SMNVEV (reference sequence). In DNA form, the CDR3 reads TGTGCCAGCAGTTTATCGAACACGATCTCGCCCCAGCATTTT. It is translated as CASSLSNTISPQHF.

This rearrangement joins TRBV2 to TRBJ1-4; TRBD1 is a possible D gene (5 bases). The CDR3 totals 14 residues. The V end was cut by 5 bases, the J end by 4 bases, with 11 bases between. Per the germline V gene, CDR1 is SNHLY and CDR2 is FYNNEI. The DNA for the CDR3 is TGTGCCAGCAGTATTACAGGAGTTAATGAAAAACTGTTTTTT. Encoded protein: CASSITGVNEKLFF.

The genes are TRBV7-8 and TRBJ2-1; TRBD2 agrees at 7 bases. Losses at the gene ends were 5 bases for V and 4 bases for J; bases not matched to a gene: 8. The CDR3 has 15 amino acids. Germline CDR1 reads SGHVS; CDR2 reads FQNEAQ. The CDR3 DNA sequence: TGTGCCAGCAGCCCTTCTAGCGGCTTTTACAATGAGCAGTTCTTC. It specifies CASSPSSGFYNEQFF. Complete variable domain (other parts from reference TRBV7-8 and TRBJ2-1): GAGVSQSPRYKVAKRGQDVALRCDPISGHVSLFWYQQALGQGPEFLTYFQNEAQLDKSGLPSDRFFAERPEGSVSTLKIQRTQQEDSAVYLCASSPSSGFYNEQFFGPGTRLTVL.

The J gene is TRBJ1-6, the V gene TRBV6-1; D is perhaps TRBD1 (6 bases). V lost 8 bases and J 6 bases, leaving 14 bases between the germline ends. CDR3 length: 14 amino acids. Germline CDR1 MNHNS, CDR2 SASEGT. The CDR3 region has the DNA TGTGCCAGCCTCGCGACAGGTTTTAATTCACCCCTCCACTTT. Its translation is CASLATGFNSPLHF.

The chain carries TRBV11-3 and TRBJ2-1; perhaps TRBD2 as D (6 bases). The length of the CDR3 is 14 residues. In germline, CDR1 is SGHNT, CDR2 YENEEA. V was cut by 2 bases and J by 9 bases, with 14 bases left in between. The CDR3 spells CASSLRASDFEQFF. CDR3 nucleotides: TGTGCCAGCAGCTTAAGGGCTAGCGACTTTGAGCAGTTCTTC.

J is TRBJ2-7 and V is TRBV5-1; 10 nucleotides align to TRBD1. Germline V gives CDR1 SGHRS, CDR2 YFSETQ. J was trimmed by 3 bases and V by 0 bases; bases with no gene match: 0. The CDR3 sequence is 14 residues long. The CDR3 nucleotides are TGCGCCAGCAGCTTGGGGACAGGGGGCTACGAGCAGTACTTC. This codes for CASSLGTGGYEQYF.

The chain carries TRBV9 and TRBJ2-1; tentatively, D is TRBD2 (6 bases). Trimming cost V 0 bases and J 6 bases, with 13 bases left between them. The CDR3 is 15 amino acids. Germline lookup yields CDR1 SGDLS and CDR2 YYNGEE. The CDR3 region has the DNA TGTGCCAGCAGCGTAGATGGGCGGAGGGGCAATGAGCAGTTCTTC. Its translation: CASSVDGRRGNEQFF. Based on the CDR3 plus reference TRBV9 and TRBJ2-1, the full variable domain is DSGVTQTPKHLITATGQRVTLRCSPRSGDLSVYWYQQSLDQGLQFLIQYYNGEERAKGNILERFSAQQFPDLHSELNLSSLELGDSALYFCASSVDGRRGNEQFFGPGTRLTVL.

V gene TRBV19 combines with J gene TRBJ1-1; TRBD1 matches 7 bases. This CDR3 has 14 residues. J lost 3 bases, V lost 6 bases, and 7 bases had no gene match. Germline V gene lookup returns CDR1 LNHDA and CDR2 SQIVND (reference sequence). CDR3 sequence reads: CASRWGTADTEAFF. CDR3 sequence (DNA): TGTGCCAGTAGATGGGGGACAGCAGACACTGAAGCTTTCTTT. Looking up the rest from reference TRBV19 and TRBJ1-1 gives the full variable domain: DGGITQSPKYLFRKEGQNVTLSCEQNLNHDAMYWYRQDPGQGLRLIYYSQIVNDFQKGDIAEGYSVSREKKESFPLTVTSAQKNPTAFYLCASRWGTADTEAFFGQGTRLTVV.

The V and J genes are TRBV19 and TRBJ1-2, with 8 positions matching TRBD1. Germline V lookup: CDR1 LNHDA, CDR2 SQIVND (reference sequence). V lost 6 bases to trimming and J lost 8 bases; unmatched junction nucleotides: 8. CDR3 length: 13 amino acids. The CDR3 reads CASSPTGAGGYTF. The CDR3 DNA reads TGTGCCAGTAGCCCGACAGGGGCCGGCGGCTACACCTTC.